Presented here are 28 T cell receptor beta chains from one specimen sequenced in a study of blood T cell repertoires in COVID-19. Sequencing used immunoSEQ multiplex PCR; TCRdb keeps in-frame clones, though not all of them. Among nearly 110,000 clones listed, roughly four fifths were seen once. The material sequenced was peripheral blood. The origin of the receptors is an older man with COVID-19, enrolled during active disease.

This rearrangement joins TRBV2 to TRBJ1-5; 9 nucleotides match TRBD1. The germline CDR1 and CDR2 sequences are SNHLY and FYNNEI. This CDR3 contains 14 residues. With V trimmed by 7 bases and J by 6 bases, 7 bases remained unmatched. Here the CDR3 reads CASIPGQGGQPQHF. In nucleotides, the CDR3 is TGTGCCAGCATACCGGGACAGGGCGGTCAGCCCCAGCATTTT.

V and J are TRBV5-1 and TRBJ2-7; 7 bases are a match to TRBD2. CDR1 is SGHRS and CDR2 is YFSETQ in the germline V gene. J gave up 3 bases and V 3 bases, and 9 bases lay outside the gene matches. The CDR3 sequence is 15 residues long. CDR3 nucleotide sequence: TGCGCCAGCAGCTCGAACCCAGGGACTAACTACGAGCAGTACTTC. This sequence encodes CASSSNPGTNYEQYF.

This chain uses TRBV2 with TRBJ1-1; 8 nucleotides agree with TRBD1. Germline lookup yields CDR1 SNHLY and CDR2 FYNNEI. Trimming at V came to 4 bases and at J to 10 bases, leaving 8 bases not matched to a gene. CDR3 length equals 13 residues. The CDR3 reads CASSGTGSPGAFF. The CDR3 DNA follows: TGTGCCAGCAGTGGGACAGGGTCGCCTGGAGCTTTCTTT.

The chain carries TRBV7-9 and TRBJ2-5, with 8 bases fitting TRBD1. Germline V gene sequence: CDR1 SEHNR, CDR2 FQNEAQ (reference sequence). The CDR3 is 15 residues long. The V and J ends lost 4 bases and 5 bases, in that order; junction bases with no gene match: 9. CDR3 loop: CASSSPGQERETQYF. In nucleotides, the CDR3 is TGTGCCAGCAGCTCACCGGGACAGGAGAGGGAGACCCAGTACTTC.

V gene TRBV2 combines with J gene TRBJ2-1; D unclear. CDR1 and CDR2 from the germline V gene are SNHLY and FYNNEI. There are 14 residues in the CDR3. V gave up 1 base and J gave up 2 bases, with 6 bases separating them. CDR3 nucleotides: TGTGCCAGCAGTGAAGGCTCAGCCTACAATGAGCAGTTCTTC. Translating gives CASSEGSAYNEQFF.

The chain employs TRBV9 and TRBJ1-3, with 8 bases lining up with TRBD1. V lost 0 bases and J lost 4; bases outside the gene matches: 6. The V gene's germline CDR1 is SGDLS and CDR2 YYNGEE. The CDR3 contains 16 residues. The CDR3, as DNA: TGTGCCAGCAGCGTAGAGACAGGGGTAGGCGGAAACACCATATATTTT. Residues: CASSVETGVGGNTIYF.

This clone came up a few times. The V gene is TRBV7-2, the J gene TRBJ2-7; TRBD1 matches 7 bases. Germline V gene sequence: CDR1 SGHTA, CDR2 FQGNSA. The CDR3 contains 14 residues. J gave up 0 bases and V 4 bases, and 3 bases lay outside the gene matches. CDR3 loop: CASSWTGTSYEQYF. CDR3 sequence (DNA): TGTGCCAGCAGCTGGACAGGAACCTCCTACGAGCAGTACTTC.

V usage is TRBV28 and J usage is TRBJ2-2; 7 bases fit TRBD2. Germline CDR1 and CDR2: MDHEN and SYDVKM. This CDR3 region has 16 residues. With V trimmed by 5 bases and J by 4 bases, 10 bases remained unmatched. CDR3 sequence: CASSPLGGSITGELFF. In DNA form, the CDR3 reads TGTGCCAGCAGTCCCTTGGGCGGGAGTATCACCGGGGAGCTGTTTTTT.

This clone was counted between two and nine times. The J gene is TRBJ2-3, the V gene TRBV15; weak D call: TRBD2 (6 bases). Trimming shortened V by 0 bases and J by 1 base, and 8 bases separated the two germline ends. Germline lookup yields CDR1 LNHNV and CDR2 YYDKDF (reference sequence). The CDR3 consists of 15 residues. CDR3 sequence: CATSRDPSGTDTQYF. As DNA, the CDR3 is TGTGCCACCAGCAGAGATCCTAGCGGCACAGATACGCAGTATTTT.

J is TRBJ2-7 and V is TRBV28; D unclear. This CDR3 is built from 13 residues. Between the trimmed V and J ends, which lost 5 bases and 3 bases, there was a span of 11 bases. Germline V gives CDR1 MDHEN, CDR2 SYDVKM. The CDR3 region is CASSIGSFYEQYF. For the CDR3, the DNA is TGTGCCAGCAGTATCGGGTCCTTCTACGAGCAGTACTTC.

The chain joins TRBV5-6 to TRBJ2-2; 9 bases agree with TRBD1. Unmatched junction bases numbered 13, after V lost 4 bases and J lost 9 bases. CDR1 and CDR2 (germline): SGHDT, YYEEEE. The CDR3 contains 16 residues. In DNA, the CDR3 is TGTGCCAGCAGCCTATACTCCGGGACAGGGAGGAGGGAGCTGTTTTTT. Amino acids: CASSLYSGTGRRELFF.

V gene TRBV2 combines with J gene TRBJ1-1; maybe TRBD1 (6 bases). V was trimmed by 4 bases and J by 3 bases, leaving 9 bases between them. CDR1 and CDR2 (germline): SNHLY, FYNNEI. The CDR3 is 13 amino acids. In DNA form, the CDR3 reads TGTGCCAGCAGTGGGACAGATTACACTGAAGCTTTCTTT. Translating it yields CASSGTDYTEAFF.

The rearrangement joins TRBV7-2 to TRBJ2-1, with 7 bases identical to TRBD1. The germline V gene has CDR1 SGHTA and CDR2 FQGNSA. V shed 6 bases, J shed 0 bases, and the junction held 11 bases outside the gene matches. The CDR3 length is 17 residues. The CDR3 nucleotides read TGTGCCAGCAGAGCACCTGGGACAGTTGGCTCCTACAATGAGCAGTTCTTC. This translates into CASRAPGTVGSYNEQFF.

The chain uses TRBV28 and TRBJ2-7, with D unclear. The V end lost 5 bases, the J end lost 7 bases, and 21 bases lay between the germline ends. This CDR3 has 15 residues. Germline CDR1 reads MDHEN; CDR2 reads SYDVKM. CDR3 region: CASSATTRLGLEQYF. In DNA, the CDR3 is TGTGCCAGCAGTGCGACGACAAGGCTTGGGCTAGAGCAGTACTTC.

This clone has more than one count but fewer than ten. The rearrangement links TRBV6-5 to TRBJ2-3; 7 nucleotides align to TRBD1. Trimming removed 6 bases from V and 2 bases from J; junction bases left unmatched: 8. This CDR3 has 15 amino acids. In germline, CDR1 is MNHEY, CDR2 SVGAGI. The CDR3 nucleotides are TGTGCCAGCAGGCGGACCGGGACAGACACAGATACGCAGTATTTT. Translation gives CASRRTGTDTDTQYF.

This sequence joins TRBV6-2 or TRBV6-3 and TRBJ1-5, with 8 bases matching TRBD1. V lost 6 bases, J lost 4 bases, and 2 bases stayed unmatched. Looked up from germline, CDR1 is MNHEY and CDR2 is SVGEGT. The CDR3 contains 13 residues. The CDR3 bases are TGTGCCAGCAGCCGGGACAGGAATCAGCCCCAGCATTTT. It yields the protein CASSRDRNQPQHF.

The chain carries TRBV2 and TRBJ2-1, with 10 bases identical to TRBD2. With V trimmed by 6 bases and J by 0 bases, 5 bases remained unmatched. This CDR3 has 16 amino acids. The V gene's germline CDR1 is SNHLY and CDR2 FYNNEI. CDR3 DNA: TGTGCCAGCAGGAGGACTAGCGGAAGCTCCTACAATGAGCAGTTCTTC. It yields the protein CASRRTSGSSYNEQFF. The variable domain in full, completed from reference TRBV2 and TRBJ2-1, reads EPEVTQTPSHQVTQMGQEVILRCVPISNHLYFYWYRQILGQKVEFLVSFYNNEISEKSEIFDDQFSVERPDGSNFTLKIRSTKLEDSAMYFCASRRTSGSSYNEQFFGPGTRLTVL.

The genes are TRBV28 and TRBJ2-5; TRBD1 matches 8 bases. The CDR3 sequence is 14 residues long. V shed 3 bases and J 5 bases; nucleotides not matched to a gene: 5. Germline V lookup: CDR1 MDHEN, CDR2 SYDVKM. The CDR3 sequence: CASSFDRGLETQYF. The DNA for the CDR3 is TGTGCCAGCAGTTTTGACAGGGGTCTGGAGACCCAGTACTTC. The full variable domain, rest sourced from reference TRBV28 and TRBJ2-5, is DVKVTQSSRYLVKRTGEKVFLECVQDMDHENMFWYRQDPGLGLRLIYFSYDVKMKEKGDIPEGYSVSREKKERFSLILESASTNQTSMYLCASSFDRGLETQYFGPGTRLLVL.

This chain joins TRBV6-2 or TRBV6-3 and TRBJ1-1; no clear D. CDR3 length equals 12 residues. Germline lookup yields CDR1 MNHEY and CDR2 SVGEGT. V was shortened by 4 bases and J by 10 bases, with 13 bases between the two germline ends. For the CDR3, the DNA is TGTGCCAGCAGTTTACTGATGCAAGTAGCTTTCTTT. Translated, it gives CASSLLMQVAFF.

On this clone itself: Distinct nucleotide sequences in the sample also encode this CDR3. This chain connects TRBV18 to TRBJ1-4; the match to TRBD1 covers 7 bases. V lost 3 bases, J lost 7 bases, and 5 bases stayed unmatched. The CDR3 length is 14 residues. CDR1 is KGHSH, CDR2 LQKENI, per germline. CDR3 sequence reads: CASSPRQGGEKLFF. The CDR3 nucleotides are TGTGCCAGCTCACCGAGACAGGGTGGTGAAAAACTGTTTTTT.

CDR3 bases: TGTGCCAGCAGCTTAGTGACAGGGGGCTCTGGAAACACCATATATTTT. This gives the protein CASSLVTGGSGNTIYF. The V and J genes are TRBV7-2 and TRBJ1-3, with TRBD1 identical over 9 bases. CDR1 SGHTA and CDR2 FQGNSA come from the germline V gene. The CDR3 has 16 residues. After removal of 1 base from V and 0 bases from J, the junction contained 1 base not matched to a gene.

This clone is deemed medium-sized (0.01 to 0.1%). The chain links TRBV5-1 to TRBJ1-1, with D possibly matching TRBD1 (6 bases). Germline V gene lookup returns CDR1 SGHRS and CDR2 YFSETQ. The CDR3 extends over 13 amino acids. The ends were cut back, 2 bases at V and 3 bases at J, with 8 bases in the middle. CDR3 in amino acids: CASSFGGDTEAFF. The CDR3 bases are TGCGCCAGCAGCTTTGGGGGCGACACTGAAGCTTTCTTT. Full variable domain (rest looked up from reference TRBV5-1 and TRBJ1-1): KAGVTQTPRYLIKTRGQQVTLSCSPISGHRSVSWYQQTPGQGLQFLFEYFSETQRNKGNFPGRFSGRQFSNSRSEMNVSTLELGDSALYLCASSFGGDTEAFFGQGTRLTVV.

This chain uses TRBV7-9 with TRBJ1-3; D might be TRBD1 (6 bases). This CDR3 region has 16 residues. V was trimmed by 1 base and J by 3 bases, leaving 13 bases between them. Germline CDR1 SEHNR, CDR2 FQNEAQ (reference sequence). The CDR3 is CASSLVQGRFGNTIYF. CDR3 sequence (DNA): TGTGCCAGCAGCTTAGTCCAGGGGCGCTTTGGAAACACCATATATTTT.

The gene calls are TRBV2 and TRBJ2-1, with D possibly being TRBD2 (6 bases). Per the germline V gene, CDR1 is SNHLY and CDR2 is FYNNEI. V was clipped by 7 bases and J by 0 bases, with 10 bases between them. CDR3 size: 14 residues. The DNA of the CDR3 is TGTGCCAGCACCCGGGAGAGCTCCTACAATGAGCAGTTCTTC. It encodes CASTRESSYNEQFF.

V is TRBV5-6 and J is TRBJ2-2, with 10 bases that match TRBD2. Losses at the gene ends were 2 bases for V and 9 bases for J; bases not matched to a gene: 7. Germline assignment: CDR1 SGHDT and CDR2 YYEEEE. This CDR3 contains 15 residues. The CDR3 region is CASSLAGGVPRELFF. CDR3 nucleotide sequence: TGTGCCAGCAGCTTAGCGGGAGGGGTGCCCCGGGAGCTGTTTTTT.

CDR3 nucleotide sequence: TGCGCCAGCAGCCCGAGAGCCAATGAGCAGTTCTTC. Encoded protein: CASSPRANEQFF. V gene TRBV4-1 combines with J gene TRBJ2-1; no clear D. The CDR3 has 12 residues. From germline, CDR1 is MGHRA and CDR2 YSYEKL. Trimming removed 4 bases from V and 6 bases from J, with 7 bases in between.

J is TRBJ2-3 and V is TRBV6-5; 10 bases are a match to TRBD1. The CDR3 extends over 15 amino acids. The J segment lost 6 bases and the V segment lost 5 bases, leaving 8 bases of the junction unmatched. Germline V gene lookup returns CDR1 MNHEY and CDR2 SVGAGI. In DNA form, the CDR3 reads TGTGCCAGCAGTCGGGACAGGGGCCCGGGGGATACGCAGTATTTT. This encodes CASSRDRGPGDTQYF.

The chain uses TRBV6-5 and TRBJ1-5; perhaps TRBD1 as D (6 bases). The germline V gene has CDR1 MNHEY and CDR2 SVGAGI. V lost 8 bases and J lost 5, with 16 bases in between. The CDR3 extends over 14 amino acids. The CDR3 DNA reads TGTGCCAGCCCCCGGACAGAGCAGGATCAGCCCCAGCATTTT. Protein: CASPRTEQDQPQHF.